This T cell receptor (beta chain) was found in a study of T cell changes during pregnancy in multiple sclerosis. Repertoires were generated with immunoSEQ multiplex PCR, while TCRdb's copy carries only in-frame clones and drops some. The sample records roughly 76,000 clones, around 90% being singletons. Looked up from germline, CDR1 is SQVTM and CDR2 is ANQGSEA. V was clipped by 5 bases and J by 0 bases, with 11 bases between them. The CDR3 length is 14 residues. The chain links TRBV29-1 to TRBJ1-3; D gene uncertain. The clonotype was recovered from a female donor with multiple sclerosis, enrolled in a pregnancy study. Sequences were derived from CD4+ T cells from peripheral blood mononuclear cells, sampled after pregnancy. CDR3: CSVSEGLSGNTIYF. The CDR3 nucleotides read TGCAGCGTTAGCGAGGGTCTCTCTGGAAACACCATATATTTT.